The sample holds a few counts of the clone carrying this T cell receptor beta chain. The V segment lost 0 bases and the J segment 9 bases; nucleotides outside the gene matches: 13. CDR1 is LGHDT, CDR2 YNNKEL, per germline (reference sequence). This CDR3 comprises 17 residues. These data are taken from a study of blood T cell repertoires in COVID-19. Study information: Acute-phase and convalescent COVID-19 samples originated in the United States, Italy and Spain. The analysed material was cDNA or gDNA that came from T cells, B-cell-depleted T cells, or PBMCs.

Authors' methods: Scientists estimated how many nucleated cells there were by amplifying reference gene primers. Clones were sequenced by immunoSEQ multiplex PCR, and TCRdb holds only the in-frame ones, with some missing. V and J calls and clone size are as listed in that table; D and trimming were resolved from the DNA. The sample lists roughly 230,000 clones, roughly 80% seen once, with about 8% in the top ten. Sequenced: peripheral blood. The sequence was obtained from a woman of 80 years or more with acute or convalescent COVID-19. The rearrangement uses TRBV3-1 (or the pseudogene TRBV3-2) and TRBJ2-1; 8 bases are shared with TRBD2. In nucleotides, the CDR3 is TGTGCCAGCAGCCAAGATCACCCTAGCGGGTTCCTAGGTGAGCAGTTCTTC. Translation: CASSQDHPSGFLGEQFF.